The next 30 T cell receptor beta chains were all read from a single sample in a study of shared clonotypes between healthy human individuals. Some clones are missing from TCRdb's copy, which holds only in-frame ones; the method was immunoSEQ multiplex PCR. Of some 1,900,000 clones listed, just under 95% were seen once; the top ten hold under 1.5%. CD45RO negativity and positive selection for CCR7 defined naive CD8 cells, a population that excluded terminally differentiated effector memory CD45RA+ cells. Sample: naive CD8+ T cells sorted from blood. The source is a man between 18 and 29 years old in good health.

A remark on this clone: Other nucleotide sequences from this sample produce the same CDR3. V usage is TRBV30 and J usage is TRBJ1-3, with a possible D match to TRBD1 (6 bases). Between the trimmed V and J ends, which lost 5 bases and 0 bases, there was a span of 8 bases. Germline V gene sequence: CDR1 GTSNPN, CDR2 SVGIG (reference sequence). CDR3 length: 13 amino acids. CDR3 nucleotide sequence: TGTGCCTGGGGGGGCGGCTCTGGAAACACCATATATTTT. This sequence encodes CAWGGGSGNTIYF. The full variable domain, in which reference TRBV30 and TRBJ1-3 provide the parts outside the CDR3, is SQTIHQWPATLVQPVGSPLSLECTVEGTSNPNLYWYRQAAGRGLQLLFYSVGIGQISSEVPQNLSASRPQDRQFILSSKKLLLSDSGFYLCAWGGGSGNTIYFGEGSWLTVV.

V usage is TRBV7-6 and J usage is TRBJ2-1; 10 positions agree with TRBD2. The CDR3 spans 13 residues. Germline trimming cut 10 bases from V and 10 bases from J; bases unmatched to any gene: 10. The germline V gene encodes CDR1 SGHVS and CDR2 FNYEAQ. The CDR3 nucleotides are TGTGCCACCTCTCCGGGACTAGCGATAGAGCAGTTCTTC. Amino acids: CATSPGLAIEQFF. Combining the CDR3 with reference TRBV7-6 and TRBJ2-1 gives the whole variable domain GAGVSQSPRYKVTKRGQDVALRCDPISGHVSLYWYRQALGQGPEFLTYFNYEAQQDKSGLPNDRFSAERPEGSISTLTIQRTEQRDSAMYRCATSPGLAIEQFFGPGTRLTVL.

V and J are TRBV6-1 and TRBJ2-7; the D gene is possibly TRBD2 (6 bases). V was trimmed by 2 bases and J by 4 bases, leaving 15 bases between them. The CDR3 runs to 15 residues. The V gene's germline CDR1 is MNHNS and CDR2 SASEGT. Here the CDR3 reads CASSEIAGLDYEQYF. The CDR3 DNA sequence: TGTGCCAGCAGTGAAATCGCGGGACTGGATTACGAGCAGTACTTC.

CDR3 coding DNA: TGTGCCACCCTAGGGCAGCCAGGCTACACCTTC. It codes for CATLGQPGYTF. The V and J genes are TRBV6-5 and TRBJ1-2; the D is unclear. Per germline, CDR1 MNHEY and CDR2 SVGAGI. The ends were cut back, 10 bases at V and 8 bases at J, with 14 bases in the middle. The CDR3 consists of 11 residues.

The chain is built from TRBV4-1 and TRBJ2-1, with 11 bases fitting TRBD2. The V gene's germline CDR1 is MGHRA and CDR2 YSYEKL. J gave up 6 bases and V 3 bases, and 10 bases lay outside the gene matches. This CDR3 contains 17 residues. The CDR3 bases are TGCGCCAGCAGCCAGGACCCGGGACTAGCGGCCGTCAATGAGCAGTTCTTC. Its protein is CASSQDPGLAAVNEQFF.

This sequence joins TRBV5-3 and TRBJ1-3; possibly TRBD1 for D (6 bases). TRBV5-3 is marked as an open reading frame, function uncertain. There are 17 residues in the CDR3. V shed 4 bases and J shed 2 bases, with 19 bases lying between them. CDR3 sequence reads: CARSNESERTAGNTIYF. As DNA, the CDR3 is TGTGCCAGAAGCAACGAGTCTGAGAGGACAGCTGGAAACACCATATATTTT.

This rearrangement joins TRBV6-1 to TRBJ2-3, with D hard to call. V lost 1 base and J lost 2, with 4 bases in between. Germline lookup yields CDR1 MNHNS and CDR2 SASEGT. The CDR3 length is 13 residues. CDR3 nucleotide sequence: TGTGCCAGCAGTGAAGTAGTCACAGATACGCAGTATTTT. This encodes CASSEVVTDTQYF.

The V gene is TRBV19, the J gene TRBJ2-3; 7 bases agree with TRBD2. CDR1 and CDR2 from the germline V gene are LNHDA and SQIVND (reference sequence). The V segment lost 3 bases and the J segment 2 bases; nucleotides outside the gene matches: 2. The CDR3 spans 14 residues. CDR3 bases: TGTGCCAGTAGTATGGGACTATCCACAGATACGCAGTATTTT. This gives the protein CASSMGLSTDTQYF.

This clone came up once. This sequence joins TRBV7-3 and TRBJ2-7; perhaps TRBD1 as D (5 bases). V shed 2 bases and J shed 1 base, with 12 bases lying between them. This CDR3 is built from 15 residues. The germline V gene has CDR1 SGHTA and CDR2 FQGTGA. CDR3 sequence (DNA): TGTGCCAGCAGCTTAGAGCCGACAGCTTCCTACGAGCAGTACTTC. It yields the protein CASSLEPTASYEQYF.

The chain recombines TRBV27 with TRBJ1-6, with D possibly being TRBD1 (6 bases). The V end was cut by 7 bases, the J end by 7 bases, with 14 bases between. This CDR3 is 14 amino acids long. Germline V gives CDR1 MNHEY, CDR2 SMNVEV (reference sequence). This CDR3 reads CASKEGGSNSPLHF. The CDR3 DNA reads as TGTGCCAGCAAAGAAGGGGGTTCCAATTCACCCCTCCACTTT.

This clone was recorded only once. This chain joins TRBV7-2 and TRBJ2-2; 7 bases align to TRBD1. Germline CDR1 is SGHTA and CDR2 is FQGNSA. CDR3 size: 18 residues. The ends lost 5 bases at V and 0 bases at J; junction bases unmatched: 12. DNA for the CDR3: TGTGCCAGCAGCCCCCAAGCCGGGACAGTCTCGAACACCGGGGAGCTGTTTTTT. Protein product: CASSPQAGTVSNTGELFF.

This clone was counted once. V and J are TRBV5-1 and TRBJ2-2; D gene ambiguous. CDR3 length equals 12 residues. Germline assignment: CDR1 SGHRS and CDR2 YFSETQ. Deletions cut 4 bases from V and 7 bases from J, with 8 bases between. DNA of the CDR3: TGCGCCAGCAGCCATATTGGCGGGGAGCTGTTTTTT. Its protein product is CASSHIGGELFF.

V gene TRBV19 combines with J gene TRBJ2-1; 9 bases match TRBD2. Germline loops: CDR1 LNHDA, CDR2 SQIVND (reference sequence). CDR3 size: 13 residues. V lost 4 bases, J lost 10 bases, and 5 bases stayed unmatched. The CDR3 DNA is TGTGCCAGTAGTAACCTAGCGGGACAAGAGCAGTTCTTC. This sequence encodes CASSNLAGQEQFF.

The rearrangement joins TRBV5-4 to TRBJ2-3, with D possibly matching TRBD2 (6 bases). The CDR3 has 17 amino acids. V was cut by 4 bases and J by 0 bases, with 18 bases left in between. Looked up from germline, CDR1 is SGHNT and CDR2 is YYREEE (reference sequence). The CDR3 DNA is TGTGCCAGCAGCACGGCTAAGGGAGGAAAAAGCACAGATACGCAGTATTTT. Translating it yields CASSTAKGGKSTDTQYF.

The CDR3 protein is CASSNREAELAGPSHEQFF. The CDR3 DNA sequence: TGTGCCAGCAGCAACCGAGAAGCAGAACTAGCGGGACCTTCGCATGAGCAGTTCTTC. This chain uses TRBV11-2 with TRBJ2-1, with 10 bases fitting TRBD2. The CDR3 is 19 residues long. The germline CDR1 and CDR2 sequences are SGHAT and FQNNGV. With 5 bases clipped from V and 8 bases from J, the junction kept 21 bases outside the gene matches.

The chain combines TRBV14 with TRBJ2-5; a weak D match, TRBD2 (5 bases). The CDR3 sequence is 14 residues long. Trimming stripped 0 bases from V and 5 bases from J, with 10 bases between. In germline, CDR1 is SGHDN, CDR2 FVKESK. CDR3 DNA sequence: TGTGCCAGCAGCCAAGATCGCTGGGAGGAGACCCAGTACTTC. Protein: CASSQDRWEETQYF.

The genes are TRBV23-1 and TRBJ2-5, with no clear D. TRBV23-1 counts as an open reading frame of uncertain function. The CDR3 runs to 15 residues. Trimming took off 0 bases at V and 5 bases at J, with 13 bases between the two ends. The CDR3 nucleotides are TGCGCCAGCAGTCAATCCTTGACCTTGGAGGAGACCCAGTACTTC. It encodes CASSQSLTLEETQYF.

A note on this clone: Additional DNA sequences in this sample encode the identical CDR3. This chain uses TRBV5-4 with TRBJ2-1; D is unresolved. This CDR3 is built from 13 residues. Trimming pared 5 bases from V and 7 bases from J, leaving 13 bases between. Germline V lookup: CDR1 SGHNT, CDR2 YYREEE (reference sequence). CDR3 nucleotides: TGTGCCAGCAGTTTCGGAGTGGGTAATGAGCAGTTCTTC. As protein: CASSFGVGNEQFF.

The chain links TRBV2 to TRBJ1-5; no clear D. Looked up from germline, CDR1 is SNHLY and CDR2 is FYNNEI. This CDR3 region has 15 residues. V lost 8 bases and J 0 bases, leaving 14 bases between the germline ends. CDR3 nucleotides: TGTGCCAGCTACTCAGGCCCCTATAGCAATCAGCCCCAGCATTTT. Amino acids: CASYSGPYSNQPQHF. Based on the CDR3 plus reference TRBV2 and TRBJ1-5, the full variable domain is EPEVTQTPSHQVTQMGQEVILRCVPISNHLYFYWYRQILGQKVEFLVSFYNNEISEKSEIFDDQFSVERPDGSNFTLKIRSTKLEDSAMYFCASYSGPYSNQPQHFGDGTRLSIL.

This chain uses TRBV27 with TRBJ2-3; D remains unclear. Germline V gene lookup returns CDR1 MNHEY and CDR2 SMNVEV (reference sequence). V lost 5 bases, J lost 4 bases, and 13 bases lay in between. The CDR3 is made up of 14 amino acids. CDR3 bases: TGTGCCAGCAGTCCCCCTGGGGTTGCAGATACGCAGTATTTT. Translation gives CASSPPGVADTQYF.

V is TRBV11-2 and J is TRBJ1-2; D gene unclear. CDR3 size: 14 residues. The germline gives CDR1 SGHAT, CDR2 FQNNGV. Deletions cut 5 bases from V and 2 bases from J, with 12 bases between. The CDR3 spells CASSDPTGNYGYTF. The CDR3 DNA reads as TGTGCCAGCAGCGACCCGACGGGCAACTATGGCTACACCTTC.

The CDR3, as DNA: TGTGCGTTTGATACAGGGGCCGCTCTCTACGAGCAGTACTTC. Amino acid sequence: CAFDTGAALYEQYF. The genes are TRBV30 and TRBJ2-7; 7 positions match TRBD1. This CDR3 has 14 residues. The V gene's germline CDR1 is GTSNPN and CDR2 SVGIG (reference sequence).

The gene calls are TRBV6-5 and TRBJ2-7; D ambiguous. The CDR3 contains 15 residues. The germline V and J ends were trimmed by 4 bases and 1 base, with 14 bases remaining between them. Germline CDR1 MNHEY, CDR2 SVGAGI. The CDR3 DNA reads TGTGCCAGCAGTTTGTCCCCTAGGGTGTCCTACGAGCAGTACTTC. Translating gives CASSLSPRVSYEQYF.

The gene calls are TRBV7-2 and TRBJ1-1; TRBD1 aligns across 10 bases. With V trimmed by 3 bases and J by 0 bases, 7 bases remained unmatched. The CDR3 sequence is 17 residues long. Looked up from germline, CDR1 is SGHTA and CDR2 is FQGNSA. Written as DNA, the CDR3 is TGTGCCAGCAGCTTCCCGGACAGGGGGGACATGAACACTGAAGCTTTCTTT. Translation: CASSFPDRGDMNTEAFF.

About this clone itself: Relative to the germline gene, one junction end is altered; a read error may explain this. In nucleotides, the CDR3 is TGTGCCAGCAGTTTCGGACAGGGGAGAGAGACTCAGTACTTC. This translates into CASSFGQGRETQYF. The rearrangement joins TRBV5-8 to TRBJ2-5; 9 nucleotides align to TRBD1. CDR1 and CDR2 from the germline V gene are SGHTS and YDEGEE. CDR3 size: 14 residues.

The chain links TRBV9 to TRBJ2-7, with 10 bases aligning to TRBD2. V dropped 6 bases and J dropped 3; count of bases not matched to a gene: 9. The germline V gene encodes CDR1 SGDLS and CDR2 YYNGEE. The CDR3 length is 15 residues. CDR3 DNA: TGTGCCAGCACACCTAGCGGGGGATCACGCTACGAGCAGTACTTC. Its translation: CASTPSGGSRYEQYF.

V and J are TRBV28 and TRBJ2-5; 10 bases are a match to TRBD2. Germline V gene data show CDR1 as MDHEN and CDR2 as SYDVKM. V lost 6 bases, J lost 4 bases, and 8 bases stayed unmatched. This CDR3 contains 15 residues. This CDR3 reads CASSHSGGPLETQYF. Written as DNA, the CDR3 is TGTGCCAGCAGCCATAGCGGGGGGCCCCTAGAGACCCAGTACTTC. Looking up the rest from reference TRBV28 and TRBJ2-5 gives the full variable domain: DVKVTQSSRYLVKRTGEKVFLECVQDMDHENMFWYRQDPGLGLRLIYFSYDVKMKEKGDIPEGYSVSREKKERFSLILESASTNQTSMYLCASSHSGGPLETQYFGPGTRLLVL.

This chain connects TRBV13 to TRBJ2-2, with 16 bases that match TRBD2. With V trimmed by 5 bases and J by 7 bases, 7 bases remained unmatched. Germline assignment: CDR1 PRHDT and CDR2 FYEKMQ (reference sequence). This CDR3 contains 17 residues. The chain's CDR3 is CASSAGGTSGRVGELFF. CDR3 DNA sequence: TGTGCCAGCAGCGCCGGAGGGACTAGCGGGAGGGTCGGGGAGCTGTTTTTT.

This clone appeared once. The chain employs TRBV7-2 and TRBJ2-1; D is perhaps TRBD2 (6 bases). Germline V gene sequence: CDR1 SGHTA, CDR2 FQGNSA. The CDR3 length is 15 residues. The V and J ends lost 2 bases and 9 bases respectively, with 17 bases between them. The DNA of the CDR3 is TGTGCCAGCAGCTTATCTTTTGTGGGAGCGGGTGAGCAGTTCTTC. Translation gives CASSLSFVGAGEQFF.

This clone was observed once. In the same sample, other DNA sequences code for this CDR3. The gene calls are TRBV13 and TRBJ2-3; D gene ambiguous. This CDR3 spans 14 amino acids. V lost 6 bases to trimming and J lost 0 bases, with 10 bases between them. Germline V gene data show CDR1 as PRHDT and CDR2 as FYEKMQ (reference sequence). The DNA for the CDR3 is TGTGCCAGCAGTTCGAGGCAAAGCACAGATACGCAGTATTTT. This sequence encodes CASSSRQSTDTQYF.